This T cell receptor (beta chain) comes out of a study of cytomegalovirus exposure and HLA in healthy donors. Points from the study as a whole: Among the sequence variants, a highly shared cluster was likely an artifact of sequencing.

It was with 60 Vbeta and 13 Jbeta primers that the PCR ran. The method was immunoSEQ multiplex PCR; TCRdb's version includes in-frame clones alone and lacks a portion of them. The table includes some 190,000 clones, around four fifths detected once. Regarding this clone: Its antigen is as yet unknown.

Trimming took 1 base from V and 4 from J, leaving 7 bases between them. This CDR3 spans 12 amino acids. In germline, CDR1 is SQVTM, CDR2 ANQGSEA. Material for sequencing was PBMCs. The chain carries TRBV29-1 and TRBJ1-2, with D unresolved. The receptor was derived from a man between 18 and 29 years old in good health and CMV-seronegative. Here the CDR3 reads CSVEAGFYGYTF. The CDR3 bases are TGCAGCGTTGAAGCAGGTTTCTATGGCTACACCTTC.